Below, 2 T cell receptor beta chains from the same sample are listed, as sequenced in a study of T cells in Graves' hyperthyroidism and ophthalmopathy. Researchers took RNA transcripts and amplified the TCR beta CDR3 regions from them. When the TCR CDR3 underwent first-round RT-PCR, the HTBI primer set was used. TCRdb used MiXCR to reprocess the multiplex PCR reads, holding one entry per CDR3 protein. Of hundreds of thousands of distinct CDR3 sequences listed, roughly 18% are singletons. Sequences were obtained from blood. These receptors were taken from a man in his fifties with Graves' ophthalmopathy.

This clonotype appeared many times. The rearrangement joins TRBV3-1 to TRBJ2-2; D unresolved. V dropped 1 base and J dropped 6 bases, with 6 bases sitting between them. This CDR3 is 13 amino acids long. Germline loops: CDR1 LGHDT, CDR2 YNNKEL (reference sequence). CDR3 sequence: CASSQGEAGELFF. The CDR3 DNA follows: TGTGCCAGCAGCCAAGGCGAGGCCGGGGAGCTGTTTTTT.

This clonotype showed up many times. The chain has TRBV14 and TRBJ2-7, with a possible D match to TRBD2 (5 bases). Germline V gives CDR1 SGHDN, CDR2 FVKESK. This CDR3 comprises 18 residues. V lost 0 bases and J lost 2, with 20 bases in between. The CDR3 sequence is CASSQDIKSGLAPYEQYF. CDR3 sequence (DNA): TGTGCCAGCAGCCAAGATATCAAAAGCGGACTGGCGCCCTACGAGCAGTACTTC.